Included here is one T cell receptor (beta chain) sequence, with context. The antigen remains undetermined. The V gene end was trimmed by 0 bases and the J gene end by 2 bases; junction bases not matched to a gene: 4. CDR3 length equals 16 residues. The germline gives CDR1 SGHRS, CDR2 YFSETQ. The data were obtained in a study of vaccination effects on CD4 cells after COVID-19. Expansion with viral peptide pools was applied to antigen-specific CD4+ T cells by the ViraFEST assay prior to sequencing. CD4+ T cell isolation took place after 10 days of culture. Two-dose BNT162b2 or mRNA-1273 vaccination was given to participants. Vaccinees lacked prior SARS-CoV-2 infection and tested negative for nucleocapsid antibodies. Half-medium changes using IL-2 medium occurred on days 3 and 7. Profiling relied on immunoSEQ multiplex PCR, and the TCRdb table lists in-frame clones only, not all of them. Seen here are roughly 24,000 clones, under 85% observed once, and the top ten hold 20% to 25%.

Regarding the study as a whole: Few convalescent patients and no early post-infection timepoints were included in the study. Marked clonal contraction was seen late after vaccination (in both infection- and vaccine-induced clones).

The rearrangement links TRBV5-1 to TRBJ2-3; 9 nucleotides agree with TRBD2. Sample: CD4+ T cells from PBMCs cultured with HCoV-NL63 spike peptides, taken after COVID-19 vaccination. The source of this sequence is a human donor who received a COVID-19 vaccine. The CDR3 sequence is CASSLAGGRDTDTQYF. The CDR3, as DNA: TGCGCCAGCAGCTTGGCCGGCGGGAGGGACACAGATACGCAGTATTTT.